The 32 T cell receptor beta chains below come from one sample, sequenced in a study of identical twins. TCRdb re-derived calls from the 5' RACE reads in MiXCR, one entry per CDR3 protein. The data hold more than 400,000 distinct CDR3 sequences, with roughly 15% observed a single time. Separately, the same data were catalogued under a study of yellow fever vaccine responses in identical twins.

Sequencing used CD4+ T cells sorted from blood. These receptors were collected from a woman younger than 35 in good health.

This clonotype turned up a few times. In DNA, the CDR3 is TGTGCCAGCAGCTCCTTGGGGACAGGCTCCTACGAGCAGTACTTC. This encodes CASSSLGTGSYEQYF. This chain connects TRBV11-2 to TRBJ2-7, with TRBD1 matching 8 bases. Germline CDR1 and CDR2: SGHAT and FQNNGV. The CDR3 spans 15 residues. V lost 4 bases to trimming and J lost 0 bases; unmatched junction nucleotides: 5.

This clonotype was observed a handful of times. The chain uses TRBV5-1 and TRBJ2-5; D uncertain. The CDR3 has 14 amino acids. Trimming left V 2 bases short and J 5 bases short, with 13 bases between. Germline values: CDR1 SGHRS, CDR2 YFSETQ. As DNA, the CDR3 is TGCGCCAGCAGCTTCCAGACAATGTGGGAGACCCAGTACTTC. This codes for CASSFQTMWETQYF.

This clonotype was seen only a few times. The chain couples TRBV20-1 to TRBJ2-7; unclear D gene. Germline-derived CDR1 and CDR2 are DFQATT and SNEGSKA (reference sequence). V lost 1 base and J 4 bases, leaving 5 bases between the germline ends. The CDR3 is 11 residues long. The CDR3 reads CSARGVYEQYV. The CDR3 nucleotides are TGCAGTGCTAGAGGGGTTTACGAGCAGTACGTC.

There are a few counts of this clonotype. This chain joins TRBV5-1 and TRBJ2-7, with 7 positions matching TRBD1. The length of the CDR3 is 14 residues. V shed 4 bases, J shed 3 bases, and the junction held 7 bases outside the gene matches. Looked up from germline, CDR1 is SGHRS and CDR2 is YFSETQ. Written as DNA, the CDR3 is TGCGCCAGCAGCCGGCCGGGACAGAGCTACGAGCAGTACTTC. Its protein product is CASSRPGQSYEQYF. Looking up the rest from reference TRBV5-1 and TRBJ2-7 gives the full variable domain: KAGVTQTPRYLIKTRGQQVTLSCSPISGHRSVSWYQQTPGQGLQFLFEYFSETQRNKGNFPGRFSGRQFSNSRSEMNVSTLELGDSALYLCASSRPGQSYEQYFGPGTRLTVT.

This sequence joins TRBV4-1 and TRBJ2-4; 8 positions agree with TRBD1. The CDR3 consists of 14 residues. Germline V gene sequence: CDR1 MGHRA, CDR2 YSYEKL. V shed 4 bases, J shed 8 bases, and the junction held 7 bases outside the gene matches. The CDR3 loop reads CASSPGQGRDIQYF. CDR3 nucleotide sequence: TGCGCCAGCAGCCCCGGACAGGGTAGGGACATTCAGTACTTC.

J is TRBJ2-1 and V is TRBV18, with no clear D. Looked up from germline, CDR1 is KGHSH and CDR2 is LQKENI. The CDR3 length is 14 residues. V lost 0 bases, J lost 5 bases, and 8 bases lay in between. The CDR3 DNA sequence: TGTGCCAGCTCACCACCGATCCCCAACAATGAGCAGTTCTTC. Translation: CASSPPIPNNEQFF.

In this sample, this clonotype turned up many times. The V call is TRBV5-1, the J call TRBJ2-1, with 8 bases aligning to TRBD2. This CDR3 has 16 residues. Per the germline V gene, CDR1 is SGHRS and CDR2 is YFSETQ. The V gene end was trimmed by 4 bases and the J gene end by 2 bases; junction bases not matched to a gene: 8. CDR3 DNA: TGCGCCAGCAGCCAAGCGGGAGTTTACACCTACAATGAGCAGTTCTTC. It is translated as CASSQAGVYTYNEQFF.

The gene calls are TRBV12-3 or TRBV12-4 and TRBJ1-1; D is undetermined. The CDR3 length is 12 residues. Trimming cost V 0 bases and J 11 bases, with 10 bases left between them. The CDR3 spells CASSLAPSGAFF. The CDR3 DNA reads TGTGCCAGCAGTTTAGCCCCATCTGGGGCTTTCTTT.

The J gene is TRBJ1-1, the V gene TRBV5-1, with D perhaps matching TRBD1 (5 bases). Germline assignment: CDR1 SGHRS and CDR2 YFSETQ. The CDR3 totals 15 residues. The V gene lost 3 bases and the J gene lost 3 bases, with 15 bases spanning the gap. This CDR3 reads CASSSRGAFDTEAFF. CDR3 DNA sequence: TGCGCCAGCAGCTCCAGAGGGGCGTTTGACACTGAAGCTTTCTTT.

The genes are TRBV12-3 or TRBV12-4 and TRBJ2-7; no definite D call. Trimming pared 3 bases from V and 0 bases from J, leaving 6 bases between. CDR3 length equals 13 residues. The CDR3 loop is CASSLAGSYEQYV. CDR3 nucleotide sequence: TGTGCCAGCAGTTTGGCCGGCTCCTACGAGCAGTACGTC.

The chain uses TRBV3-1 and TRBJ2-7; D may be TRBD2 (5 bases). CDR3 length: 14 amino acids. Germline lookup yields CDR1 LGHDT and CDR2 YNNKEL (reference sequence). Between the trimmed V and J ends, which lost 5 bases and 2 bases, there was a span of 13 bases. As DNA, the CDR3 is TGTGCCAGCAGCTCAGCGGCGCGACCCTACGAGCAGTACTTC. Translated: CASSSAARPYEQYF.

The sample holds a few counts of this clonotype. The chain recombines TRBV29-1 with TRBJ2-3, with 7 bases that match TRBD2. This CDR3 is built from 14 residues. Germline V gene sequence: CDR1 SQVTM, CDR2 ANQGSEA. Trimming at V came to 5 bases and at J to 1 base, leaving 6 bases not matched to a gene. CDR3 loop: CSVREAPRTDTQYF. DNA for the CDR3: TGCAGCGTTCGGGAGGCCCCCCGCACAGATACGCAGTATTTT.

The CDR3 region is CASSPAGIREGNEQFF. The CDR3 DNA sequence: TGTGCCAGCTCACCTGCTGGGATACGGGAAGGAAATGAGCAGTTCTTC. The genes are TRBV18 and TRBJ2-1; TRBD2 is a possible D gene (5 bases). V was cut by 3 bases and J by 7 bases, with 19 bases left in between. Germline V CDR1 and CDR2: KGHSH, LQKENI. The CDR3 length is 16 residues.

The rearrangement links TRBV5-5 to TRBJ2-1; D is ambiguous. Germline-derived CDR1 and CDR2 are SGHKS and YYEKEE (reference sequence). V was pared by 6 bases and J by 5 bases, with 12 bases between. The CDR3 runs to 13 residues. CDR3 sequence (DNA): TGTGCCAGCACCCATTTTGGGGACAATGAGCAGTTCTTC. Its protein is CASTHFGDNEQFF.

This clonotype was seen only a few times. The genes are TRBV7-9 and TRBJ2-1; D remains ambiguous. V lost 5 bases, J lost 5 bases, and 10 bases lay in between. The CDR3 sequence is 13 residues long. CDR1 is SEHNR and CDR2 is FQNEAQ in the germline V gene (reference sequence). This CDR3 is CASSPPPHNEQFF. The CDR3, as DNA: TGTGCCAGCAGCCCACCCCCCCACAATGAGCAGTTCTTC. The whole variable domain, remainder taken from reference TRBV7-9 and TRBJ2-1, is DTGVSQNPRHKITKRGQNVTFRCDPISEHNRLYWYRQTLGQGPEFLTYFQNEAQLEKSRLLSDRFSAERPKGSFSTLEIQRTEQGDSAMYLCASSPPPHNEQFFGPGTRLTVL.

In this sample, this clonotype turned up a few times. CDR3 region: CASSVDRGGSYEQYF. The CDR3 DNA sequence: TGCGCCAGCAGCGTGGACAGGGGGGGATCCTACGAGCAGTACTTC. The chain recombines TRBV5-1 with TRBJ2-7; 10 bases fit TRBD1. V trimming: 4 bases; J trimming: 1 base; junction bases outside the gene matches: 5. There are 15 residues in the CDR3. Per germline, CDR1 SGHRS and CDR2 YFSETQ.

This clonotype was found a few times. This CDR3 is CASKTSGPYEQYF. CDR3 sequence (DNA): TGTGCCAGCAAAACTAGCGGACCCTACGAGCAGTACTTC. The V and J genes are TRBV27 and TRBJ2-7; TRBD2 agrees at 8 bases. V trimming: 7 bases; J trimming: 2 bases; junction bases outside the gene matches: 4. The germline V gene encodes CDR1 MNHEY and CDR2 SMNVEV (reference sequence). The length of the CDR3 is 13 residues.

In its sample, this clonotype was seen a few times. The chain has TRBV7-8 and TRBJ2-1; 10 positions agree with TRBD2. The CDR3 has 16 amino acids. The trim removed 0 bases at V and 9 bases at J, leaving 8 bases unmatched. The V gene's germline CDR1 is SGHVS and CDR2 FQNEAQ. Here the CDR3 DNA reads TGTGCCAGCAGCTTAGCTCCTAGCGGGAGTCTCGTTGAGCAGTTCTTC. Protein: CASSLAPSGSLVEQFF.

This chain uses TRBV9 with TRBJ2-1, with 9 bases fitting TRBD2. The CDR3 extends over 19 amino acids. In germline, CDR1 is SGDLS, CDR2 YYNGEE. The V gene end was trimmed by 4 bases and the J gene end by 4 bases; junction bases not matched to a gene: 18. CDR3 bases: TGTGCCAGCAGCCTTAGCGGGGGCTCATCGGCTTATGGGTACAATGAGCAGTTCTTC. It specifies CASSLSGGSSAYGYNEQFF.

The CDR3 region has the DNA TGTGCCAGCAGCAGGACAGGGTACGAGCAGTACGTC. This codes for CASSRTGYEQYV. The chain recombines TRBV28 with TRBJ2-7; 8 bases are shared with TRBD1. There are 12 residues in the CDR3. Germline CDR1 and CDR2: MDHEN and SYDVKM. V was clipped by 6 bases and J by 4 bases; unmatched bases: 2.

The V call is TRBV20-1, the J call TRBJ1-6; 10 bases match TRBD1. The CDR3 sequence is 13 residues long. Germline V gives CDR1 DFQATT, CDR2 SNEGSKA (reference sequence). Trimming cost V 5 bases and J 7 bases; bases outside gene matches: 2. The CDR3 here is CSAGGQGNSPLHF. The CDR3 nucleotides read TGCAGTGCTGGGGGACAGGGGAATTCACCCCTCCACTTT.

This clonotype was seen only a few times. This chain uses TRBV28 with TRBJ2-2; D gene ambiguous. V was cut by 11 bases and J by 3 bases, with 13 bases left in between. This CDR3 spans 13 amino acids. CDR1 and CDR2 from the germline V gene are MDHEN and SYDVKM. The CDR3 reads CAHDVPYTGELFF. In DNA, the CDR3 is TGTGCCCACGACGTTCCCTACACCGGGGAGCTGTTTTTT.

CDR3 loop: CSAPRGFTEAFF. Here the CDR3 DNA reads TGCAGTGCCCCGCGGGGGTTCACTGAAGCTTTCTTT. The chain uses TRBV20-1 and TRBJ1-1; a weak D match, TRBD1 (5 bases). This CDR3 has 12 amino acids. Trimming pared 6 bases from V and 4 bases from J, leaving 12 bases between. Germline V gene sequence: CDR1 DFQATT, CDR2 SNEGSKA (reference sequence).

This clonotype was seen only a few times. V gene TRBV12-3 or TRBV12-4 combines with J gene TRBJ2-7; 11 nucleotides agree with TRBD2. The CDR3 runs 15 residues. Germline trimming cut 6 bases from V and 2 bases from J; bases unmatched to any gene: 6. CDR3 loop: CASRHSGRATYEQYF. DNA of the CDR3: TGTGCCAGCAGACATAGCGGGAGGGCCACCTACGAGCAGTACTTC.

This clonotype appeared a few times. This chain links TRBV29-1 with TRBJ1-1; 7 bases are a match to TRBD1. The trim removed 5 bases at V and 5 bases at J, leaving 11 bases unmatched. Germline V gives CDR1 SQVTM, CDR2 ANQGSEA. There are 14 residues in the CDR3. The CDR3 protein is CSVRDSGSTTEAFF. The CDR3 coding sequence is TGCAGCGTTAGGGACAGCGGATCTACGACTGAAGCTTTCTTT.

This clonotype has a count of ten or more. The gene calls are TRBV7-9 and TRBJ1-5; D unresolved. V was shortened by 5 bases and J by 7 bases, with 12 bases between the two germline ends. Per the germline V gene, CDR1 is SEHNR and CDR2 is FQNEAQ (reference sequence). There are 13 residues in the CDR3. The CDR3 region is CASSRGNWQPQHF. For the CDR3, the DNA is TGTGCCAGCAGCCGAGGGAACTGGCAGCCCCAGCATTTT.

This clonotype was picked up a small number of times. The chain carries TRBV28 and TRBJ1-2; D gene uncertain. The CDR3 runs to 13 residues. From germline, CDR1 is MDHEN and CDR2 SYDVKM. Trimming cost V 6 bases and J 1 base, with 9 bases left between them. The CDR3 region is CASRRNLNYGYTF. The CDR3 DNA sequence: TGTGCCAGCAGGAGGAACCTTAACTATGGCTACACCTTC.

This clonotype showed up just a few times. V and J are TRBV7-3 and TRBJ2-6, with no clear D. The germline CDR1 and CDR2 sequences are SGHTA and FQGTGA. This CDR3 has 15 residues. V lost 5 bases and J lost 1, with 9 bases in between. This CDR3 is CASSPSGSGANVLTF. CDR3 coding DNA: TGTGCCAGCAGCCCCTCTGGGTCTGGGGCCAACGTCCTGACTTTC.

This clonotype was seen a few times. The rearrangement uses TRBV7-9 and TRBJ2-1, with D possibly matching TRBD2 (7 bases). V lost 1 base to trimming and J lost 3 bases, with 13 bases between them. The CDR3 has 16 residues. Looked up from germline, CDR1 is SEHNR and CDR2 is FQNEAQ (reference sequence). The CDR3, as DNA: TGTGCCAGCAGCTTAGTTTCGGGGGGCTACTACAATGAGCAGTTCTTC. This translates into CASSLVSGGYYNEQFF.

V and J are TRBV12-3 or TRBV12-4 and TRBJ2-7, with 11 bases that match TRBD2. Trimming cost V 4 bases and J 4 bases; bases outside gene matches: 21. The CDR3 is made up of 20 amino acids. The CDR3 nucleotides are TGTGCCAGCAGTTCGCTCGCACTAGCGGGAGATCATGCGTACCGGTACGAGCAGTACTTC. This sequence encodes CASSSLALAGDHAYRYEQYF.

The rearrangement uses TRBV5-1 and TRBJ2-7; 9 bases are shared with TRBD1. Germline loops: CDR1 SGHRS, CDR2 YFSETQ. The ends lost 4 bases at V and 3 bases at J; junction bases unmatched: 5. The CDR3 length is 14 residues. The CDR3 protein is CASSTRQGDYEQYF. The DNA for the CDR3 is TGCGCCAGCAGCACACGACAGGGGGACTACGAGCAGTACTTC.

This clonotype has a single count. A read error may account for a junction end that differs from germline. The rearrangement uses TRBV6-9 and TRBJ2-1, with 13 nucleotides matching TRBD2. The CDR3 has 21 residues. CDR1 MNHGY and CDR2 SVAAGI come from the germline V gene. The DNA for the CDR3 is TGTGCCACCAGTTATTGGGCGGGGGGACTAGCGGGGAAGAGCTCCTACAATGAGCAGTTCTTC. This sequence encodes CATSYWAGGLAGKSSYNEQFF.